A selection of T cell receptor beta chains follows, all from one sample in a study of Ad26.COV2.S vaccination and SARS-CoV-2 variants. Method: immunoSEQ multiplex PCR; TCRdb's copy keeps in-frame clones and lacks some. Found here are about 350,000 clones, 75% to 90% of them singletons; the top ten hold around a tenth. Specimen: peripheral blood, collected in a trial of Ad26.COV2.S vaccine versus placebo. The receptors here all came from a person aged 18-60 years who received the Ad26.COV2.S COVID-19 vaccine or a placebo. Each CDR3 is given with its conserved first and last residue. The order of the fields is clone size, V gene, J gene, D gene, CDR3 DNA, CDR3 protein. D genes are given only for firm matches. For some rows the clone size is stated as once, few or many, or as a class when expanded; others skip it.

once	TRBV10-3	TRBJ1-1	NA	TGTGCCATTGGGGGAATGGGCACTGAAGCTTTCTTT	CAIGGMGTEAFF
NA	TRBV10-2	TRBJ2-7	NA	TGCGCCAGCAGTGAGTCACCAGGGGCCTCCGAGCAGTACTTC	CASSESPGASEQYF
NA	TRBV29-1	TRBJ2-7	TRBD1	TGCAGCGTAGGAAAGACAGGGGTCCCTACCTACGAGCAGTACTTC	CSVGKTGVPTYEQYF
NA	TRBV10-3	TRBJ1-1	NA	TGTGCCATCAGTGGATCAGGAATGAACACTGAAGCTTTCTTT	CAISGSGMNTEAFF
NA	TRBV14	TRBJ2-7	NA	TGTGCCAGCAGCCAAGGCACTGGACTGCATACCTACGAGCAGTACTTC	CASSQGTGLHTYEQYF
NA	TRBV5-5	TRBJ2-5	NA	TGTGCCAGCAGCCTATCCGGGATAGCTTCTCAAGAGACCCAGTACTTC	CASSLSGIASQETQYF
NA	TRBV19	TRBJ1-1	NA	TGTGCCAGTAGTATTTGGGGGGGACACACAGAAGCTTTCTTT	CASSIWGGHTEAFF
NA	TRBV3-1/TRBV3-2	TRBJ2-7	TRBD1	TGTGCCAGCAGCCACCCCGGGACAGGCCGCTACGAGCAGTACTTC	CASSHPGTGRYEQYF
NA	TRBV6-5	TRBJ2-1	NA	TGTGCCAGCAGTCTTCGGATCTCCTACAATGAGCAGTTCTTC	CASSLRISYNEQFF
NA	TRBV4-3	TRBJ1-4	NA	TGCGCCAGCAGCCCCAGAGGAGGGGGAGAAAGTGAAAAACTGTTTTTT	CASSPRGGGESEKLFF
NA	TRBV10-3	TRBJ1-4	NA	TGTGCCATCAGTGATGACACGGTTGAAAAACTGTTTTTT	CAISDDTVEKLFF
NA	TRBV23-1	TRBJ2-3	TRBD2	TGCGCCAGCAGTCATCCCGGGACTAGCGCAGATACGCAGTATTTT	CASSHPGTSADTQYF
NA	TRBV6-2/TRBV6-3	TRBJ2-1	TRBD2	TGTGCCAGCAGTTTCACCTCGCCACTAGCGGGGGGGCGTAATGAGCAGTTCTTC	CASSFTSPLAGGRNEQFF
NA	TRBV19	TRBJ1-2	NA	TGTGCCAGTAGTATAGCCGGGGACCCCAGCTATGGCTACACCTTC	CASSIAGDPSYGYTF
NA	TRBV10-3	TRBJ2-5	NA	TGTGCCATCAGTGGGCCCCAAGAGACCCAGTACTTC	CAISGPQETQYF
NA	TRBV11-1	TRBJ2-7	TRBD1	TGTGCCAGCAGCCCTAGACCGGGACAGGGCGTCTACGAGCAGTACTTC	CASSPRPGQGVYEQYF
NA	TRBV6-2/TRBV6-3	TRBJ2-7	NA	TGTGCCAGCAGTTATTCGCCCTACGAGCAGTACTTC	CASSYSPYEQYF
NA	TRBV4-1	TRBJ1-1	NA	TGCGCCAGCAGCCACGCCCCAGCGGGGGGAATGAACACTGAAGCTTTCTTT	CASSHAPAGGMNTEAFF
NA	TRBV11-2	TRBJ1-1	NA	TGTGCCAGCAGCTTAGTTTGGGGGGGACCCGGGTTTACTGAAGCTTTCTTT	CASSLVWGGPGFTEAFF
NA	TRBV5-1	TRBJ1-2	TRBD1	TGCGCCAGCAGCTTGGAATCCGGGGACAGGGGTGATGGCTACACCTTC	CASSLESGDRGDGYTF
NA	TRBV29-1	TRBJ1-1	NA	TGCAGCGTTGAAGCCAGGGGGAACACTGAAGCTTTCTTT	CSVEARGNTEAFF
once	TRBV6-2/TRBV6-3	TRBJ1-1	NA	TGTGCCAGCAGTGCTAGGACCAACGGGCCTGAAGCTTTCTTT	CASSARTNGPEAFF
NA	TRBV7-9	TRBJ2-5	NA	TGTGCCAGCAGCTACACCCCCAATAGGGAGGAGACCCAGTACTTC	CASSYTPNREETQYF
NA	TRBV7-3	TRBJ1-1	NA	TGTGCCAGCAGCCTAGGAGACAGAGAGAACACTGAAGCTTTCTTT	CASSLGDRENTEAFF
NA	TRBV11-2	TRBJ1-3	TRBD1	TGTGCCAGCAGCTTAGGACAGGGTTTTGGAAACACCATATATTTT	CASSLGQGFGNTIYF
NA	TRBV19	TRBJ1-5	NA	TGTGCCAGTAGTACGCATAGATCCGGGACGAGAGGAAATCAGCCCCAGCATTTT	CASSTHRSGTRGNQPQHF
NA	TRBV27	TRBJ1-1	NA	TGTGCCAGCAGTCCGCTGGACAGAATGAACACTGAAGCTTTCTTT	CASSPLDRMNTEAFF
NA	TRBV19	TRBJ1-4	NA	TGTGCCAGTAGTACATGGGTCCTCGAAAAACTGTTTTTT	CASSTWVLEKLFF
NA	TRBV5-1	TRBJ2-7	TRBD2	TGCGCCAGCAGGCCGGGACTAGCGGGAGGACTCGAGCAGTACTTC	CASRPGLAGGLEQYF
NA	TRBV14	TRBJ1-1	NA	TGTGCCAGCAGCCAAGGTAACAGCGAGAACACTGAAGCTTTCTTT	CASSQGNSENTEAFF
NA	TRBV7-3	TRBJ1-2	NA	TGTGCCAGCAGCTTTGGCGGCGGAGACTATGGCTACACCTTC	CASSFGGGDYGYTF
once	TRBV5-4	TRBJ1-2	NA	TGTGCCAGCAGCTTGGAGGGGGACTATGGCTACACCTTC	CASSLEGDYGYTF
NA	TRBV2	TRBJ2-5	NA	TGTGCCAGCAGTGAGTGGGAGACCCAGTACTTC	CASSEWETQYF
NA	TRBV6-2/TRBV6-3	TRBJ2-2	TRBD2	TGTGCCAGCAGTTACTCGAGAACTAGCGGGATAAACACCGGGGAGCTGTTTTTT	CASSYSRTSGINTGELFF
NA	TRBV18	TRBJ2-5	TRBD1	TGTGCCAGCTCACCACCGGACAGGCGGCAAGAGACCCAGTACTTC	CASSPPDRRQETQYF
NA	TRBV2	TRBJ2-1	NA	TGTGCCAGCAGTGATCCAAGAGTCAATGAGCAGTTCTTC	CASSDPRVNEQFF
NA	TRBV27	TRBJ2-1	TRBD2	TGTGCCAGCAGTCCGAGACTAGCGGGAGTCTTTGGCGATGAGCAGTTCTTC	CASSPRLAGVFGDEQFF
NA	TRBV6-5	TRBJ2-7	NA	TGTGCCACCCTCGCCGACGGAGTCTACGAGCAGTACTTC	CATLADGVYEQYF
NA	TRBV19	TRBJ1-5	TRBD1	TGTGCCAGTAGTTCGGACAGGGGGCTTTTTAGCAATCAGCCCCAGCATTTT	CASSSDRGLFSNQPQHF
NA	TRBV30	TRBJ2-5	NA	TGTGCCTGGAGTGTAAGGCGGGACTTGAAGTGGTACTTC	CAWSVRRDLKWYF